Presented here are 25 T cell receptor beta chains from one specimen sequenced in a study of control samples from healthy donors and cancer patients. Profiling relied on immunoSEQ multiplex PCR, and the TCRdb table lists in-frame clones only, not all of them. This table has 100,000 to 150,000 clones, 87% appearing once. The sequenced material came from blood. These TCRs come from a man aged 18 to 35 in good health.

This clone was detected once. The CDR3 sequence: CASSSPARTGNTIYF. The CDR3 nucleotides read TGTGCCAGCAGCTCTCCGGCGCGCACTGGAAACACCATATATTTT. The chain joins TRBV28 to TRBJ1-3; D is uncertain. The CDR3 totals 15 residues. Germline V lookup: CDR1 MDHEN, CDR2 SYDVKM. Trimming took 6 bases from V and 2 from J, leaving 14 bases between them.

The chain has TRBV14 and TRBJ1-1, with 7 bases that match TRBD1. CDR1 and CDR2 from the germline V gene are SGHDN and FVKESK. The CDR3 runs 15 residues. V lost 2 bases, J lost 5 bases, and 8 bases stayed unmatched. This CDR3 reads CASSQRLETGTEAFF. CDR3 sequence (DNA): TGTGCCAGCAGCCAAAGACTAGAGACAGGGACTGAAGCTTTCTTT.

For this clone: Other DNA sequences in this sample translate to the same CDR3. The chain links TRBV18 to TRBJ2-2; no firm D call. Germline CDR1 KGHSH, CDR2 LQKENI. The V and J ends lost 4 bases and 3 bases respectively, with 15 bases between them. The CDR3 is 16 amino acids. The CDR3 loop reads CASSQKGGSDTGELFF. DNA for the CDR3: TGTGCCAGCTCACAAAAGGGTGGGTCCGACACCGGGGAGCTGTTTTTT.

As regards this clone: Germline is not matched at one junction end, which may reflect a read error. The V gene is TRBV5-1, the J gene TRBJ1-1; D unresolved. The CDR3 length is 16 residues. The germline V gene has CDR1 SGHRS and CDR2 YFSETQ. The CDR3 protein is CASSLGSGGPRSDAFF. The CDR3 bases are TGCGCCAGCAGCTTGGGAAGTGGAGGGCCGCGGTCTGATGCTTTCTTT.

Regarding this clone: A read error may produce the germline difference seen at one junction end. This chain joins TRBV18 and TRBJ2-5; tentatively, D is TRBD2 (5 bases). The germline V gene encodes CDR1 KGHSH and CDR2 LQKENI. The CDR3 runs 15 residues. The CDR3 sequence: CASAPIGGSGETQYF. CDR3 sequence (DNA): TGTGCCAGCGCACCAATCGGTGGGAGTGGGGAGACCCAGTACTTC.

The chain recombines TRBV11-2 with TRBJ2-1, with D uncertain. The germline V gene encodes CDR1 SGHAT and CDR2 FQNNGV. V shed 4 bases and J shed 0 bases, with 10 bases lying between them. This CDR3 has 15 residues. The CDR3, as DNA: TGTGCCAGCAGCTACGGCCCAAACTCCTACAATGAGCAGTTCTTC. Encoded protein: CASSYGPNSYNEQFF.

The chain joins TRBV9 to TRBJ2-3, with 9 bases fitting TRBD1. The J segment lost 14 bases and the V segment lost 3 bases, leaving 10 bases of the junction unmatched. This CDR3 contains 13 residues. The germline CDR1 and CDR2 sequences are SGDLS and YYNGEE. The CDR3 sequence: CASSAPSGQGLYF. The CDR3 DNA reads as TGTGCCAGCAGCGCCCCCTCGGGACAGGGTTTGTATTTT.

The gene calls are TRBV4-1 and TRBJ1-1; maybe TRBD1 (5 bases). V dropped 0 bases and J dropped 3 bases, with 11 bases sitting between them. This CDR3 region has 15 residues. Germline loops: CDR1 MGHRA, CDR2 YSYEKL. DNA of the CDR3: TGCGCCAGCAGCCAAGATCGGGGAGGGGACACTGAAGCTTTCTTT. Encoded protein: CASSQDRGGDTEAFF.

The chain employs TRBV9 and TRBJ2-7; 11 bases line up with TRBD2. This CDR3 has 17 residues. V lost 2 bases, J lost 4 bases, and 11 bases stayed unmatched. Per germline, CDR1 SGDLS and CDR2 YYNGEE. This CDR3 is CASSVGLAGGGDYEQYF. The DNA for the CDR3 is TGTGCCAGCAGCGTGGGGCTAGCGGGAGGAGGGGATTACGAGCAGTACTTC.

This clone was seen a single time. This chain connects TRBV24-1 to TRBJ2-1; tentatively, D is TRBD1 (6 bases). Germline assignment: CDR1 KGHDR and CDR2 SFDVKD. Trimming left V 3 bases short and J 7 bases short, with 15 bases between. The CDR3 is 15 residues long. CDR3 in amino acids: CATSDKQGWSNEQFF. The CDR3 DNA follows: TGTGCCACCAGTGATAAGCAGGGGTGGTCGAATGAGCAGTTCTTC.

The chain is built from TRBV27 and TRBJ1-2; 9 nucleotides agree with TRBD1. The CDR3 totals 14 residues. V gave up 3 bases and J gave up 7 bases; unmatched junction bases: 6. Germline V gives CDR1 MNHEY, CDR2 SMNVEV (reference sequence). The CDR3 nucleotides are TGTGCCAGCAGTTTTAACAGGGGGCAGAGTGGCTACACCTTC. It translates to CASSFNRGQSGYTF.

The chain recombines TRBV7-9 with TRBJ2-3; a weak D match, TRBD2 (5 bases). This CDR3 region has 15 residues. The germline V gene has CDR1 SEHNR and CDR2 FQNEAQ (reference sequence). V was trimmed by 10 bases and J by 0 bases, leaving 17 bases between them. The DNA of the CDR3 is TGTGCCACCATCTCAGCGGAAAGGAGCACAGATACGCAGTATTTT. Translating gives CATISAERSTDTQYF.

The chain recombines TRBV27 with TRBJ2-2; 7 bases map to TRBD1. The CDR3 totals 15 residues. Trimming removed 6 bases from V and 4 bases from J; junction bases left unmatched: 8. Germline CDR1 MNHEY, CDR2 SMNVEV (reference sequence). The CDR3 nucleotides are TGTGCCAGCAGATCTAACAGGGGAACCACCGGGGAGCTGTTTTTT. Amino acid sequence: CASRSNRGTTGELFF.

The V gene is TRBV29-1, the J gene TRBJ2-7, with unresolved D. Germline V gene lookup returns CDR1 SQVTM and CDR2 ANQGSEA. Trimming shortened V by 1 base and J by 0 bases, and 13 bases separated the two germline ends. CDR3 size: 15 residues. The CDR3 nucleotides read TGCAGCGTTGAAGTAGCCTCGCCCCTCTCCTACGAGCAGTACTTC. Its translation is CSVEVASPLSYEQYF.

This chain uses TRBV6-5 with TRBJ1-3; TRBD1 is a possible D gene (5 bases). CDR3 size: 16 residues. Per the germline V gene, CDR1 is MNHEY and CDR2 is SVGAGI. Trimming took off 2 bases at V and 0 bases at J, with 11 bases between the two ends. Written as DNA, the CDR3 is TGTGCCAGCAGTTACGGGGGTGCCGCCTCTGGAAACACCATATATTTT. Its translation: CASSYGGAASGNTIYF.

Worth noting for this clone: Different DNA sequences within this sample yield the same CDR3. V usage is TRBV5-1 and J usage is TRBJ1-4; possible D gene TRBD1, 6 bases. This CDR3 is built from 15 residues. V gave up 0 bases and J gave up 7 bases, with 13 bases separating them. Germline CDR1 and CDR2: SGHRS and YFSETQ. CDR3: CASSLGQGGGEKLFF. The CDR3 coding sequence is TGCGCCAGCAGCTTGGGCCAGGGAGGGGGTGAAAAACTGTTTTTT.

There are a few counts of this clone. This sequence joins TRBV4-2 and TRBJ1-2, with TRBD1 identical over 8 bases. Per germline, CDR1 LGHNA and CDR2 YNFKEQ. V lost 3 bases and J lost 6; bases outside the gene matches: 3. CDR3 size: 13 residues. The CDR3 protein is CASSQQGADGYTF. CDR3 bases: TGTGCCAGCAGCCAGCAGGGGGCTGATGGCTACACCTTC.

This clone turned up a few times. The rearrangement links TRBV9 to TRBJ2-1; 7 positions agree with TRBD1. Germline CDR1 reads SGDLS; CDR2 reads YYNGEE. The CDR3 loop spans 17 amino acids. Trimming took 3 bases from V and 1 from J; bases not matched to a gene: 10. In DNA form, the CDR3 reads TGTGCCAGCAGCGCCCGACAGGGAAGGGCGTCCTACAATGAGCAGTTCTTC. Protein product: CASSARQGRASYNEQFF. Complete variable domain (other parts from reference TRBV9 and TRBJ2-1): DSGVTQTPKHLITATGQRVTLRCSPRSGDLSVYWYQQSLDQGLQFLIQYYNGEERAKGNILERFSAQQFPDLHSELNLSSLELGDSALYFCASSARQGRASYNEQFFGPGTRLTVL.

The CDR3 DNA is TGTGCCACCGAGGGGCTCTCCTACGAGCAGTACTTC. It is translated as CATEGLSYEQYF. This rearrangement joins TRBV3-1 (or the pseudogene TRBV3-2) to TRBJ2-7, with D perhaps TRBD1 or TRBD2 (5 bases each). This CDR3 is built from 12 residues. Trimming shortened V by 10 bases and J by 0 bases, and 10 bases separated the two germline ends. CDR1 is LGHDT and CDR2 is YNNKEL in the germline V gene (reference sequence).

This clone was seen only a few times. The chain combines TRBV28 with TRBJ1-5; D gene unclear. The CDR3 totals 15 residues. Germline V gives CDR1 MDHEN, CDR2 SYDVKM. V dropped 5 bases and J dropped 0 bases, with 11 bases sitting between them. CDR3 sequence reads: CASSLPPHSNQPQHF. The CDR3 DNA is TGTGCCAGCAGTCTTCCCCCACATAGCAATCAGCCCCAGCATTTT.

The genes are TRBV28 and TRBJ2-3; D gene ambiguous. Germline CDR1 MDHEN, CDR2 SYDVKM. This CDR3 has 12 amino acids. The V gene lost 8 bases and the J gene lost 0 bases, with 6 bases spanning the gap. The CDR3 sequence is CASSVSTDTQYF. The CDR3 coding sequence is TGTGCCAGCTCGGTCAGCACAGATACGCAGTATTTT.

The gene calls are TRBV27 and TRBJ2-3; D is perhaps TRBD1 (5 bases). The CDR3 extends over 16 amino acids. Germline V lookup: CDR1 MNHEY, CDR2 SMNVEV (reference sequence). Trimming took 5 bases from V and 5 from J, leaving 20 bases between them. The DNA for the CDR3 is TGTGCCAGCAGTCCTGGAACCCTTGGGGCCGAAGATACGCAGTATTTT. Translation: CASSPGTLGAEDTQYF.

The chain is built from TRBV11-2 and TRBJ1-1; D gene uncertain. V was trimmed by 3 bases and J by 5 bases, leaving 13 bases between them. This CDR3 comprises 14 residues. Germline loops: CDR1 SGHAT, CDR2 FQNNGV. For the CDR3, the DNA is TGTGCCAGCAGCTTGGCAGGTGGTGCGACTGAAGCTTTCTTT. It translates to CASSLAGGATEAFF.

The J gene is TRBJ1-1, the V gene TRBV3-1 (or the pseudogene TRBV3-2); no clear D. Trimming removed 0 bases from V and 0 bases from J, with 17 bases in between. The CDR3 loop spans 18 amino acids. Germline CDR1 and CDR2: LGHDT and YNNKEL (reference sequence). In nucleotides, the CDR3 is TGTGCCAGCAGCCAAGATTTTTGGTTAAGAAAAGTGAACACTGAAGCTTTCTTT. It translates to CASSQDFWLRKVNTEAFF.

This chain joins TRBV11-2 and TRBJ1-3; 10 bases match TRBD1. The CDR3 loop spans 17 amino acids. V lost 4 bases to trimming and J lost 4 bases; unmatched junction nucleotides: 10. The V gene's germline CDR1 is SGHAT and CDR2 FQNNGV. CDR3 region: CASSSPMGTGAGNTIYF. Written as DNA, the CDR3 is TGTGCCAGCAGCTCCCCCATGGGGACAGGGGCAGGAAACACCATATATTTT.